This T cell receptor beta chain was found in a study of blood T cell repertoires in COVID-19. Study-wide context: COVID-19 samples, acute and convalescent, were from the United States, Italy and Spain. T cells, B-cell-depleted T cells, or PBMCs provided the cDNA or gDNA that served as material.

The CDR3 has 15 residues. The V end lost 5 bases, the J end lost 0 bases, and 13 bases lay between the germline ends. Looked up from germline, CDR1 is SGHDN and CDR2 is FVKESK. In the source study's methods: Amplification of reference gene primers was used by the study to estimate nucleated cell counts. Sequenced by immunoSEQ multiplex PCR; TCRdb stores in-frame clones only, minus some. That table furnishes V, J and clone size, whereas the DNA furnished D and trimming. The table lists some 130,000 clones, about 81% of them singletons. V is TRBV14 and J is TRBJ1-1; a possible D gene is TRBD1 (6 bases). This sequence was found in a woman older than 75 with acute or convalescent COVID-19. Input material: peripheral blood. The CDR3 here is CASSARQVMNTEAFF. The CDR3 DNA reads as TGTGCCAGCAGCGCCCGACAGGTCATGAACACTGAAGCTTTCTTT.